This T cell receptor (beta chain) emerged from a study of CXCR3-negative and CXCR3-positive naive CD8 T cells. All TRB cDNA libraries came from 5' RACE performed with UMI labels. From the 5' RACE reads, TCRdb lists one entry per CDR3 protein and no DNA. The sample's table shows about 43,000 distinct CDR3 sequences. CDR1 and CDR2 (germline): KGHSH, LQKENI. The CDR3 covers 15 residues. Sequencing input: memory CD8+ T cells from blood. The clonotype comes from a human donor in good health. Some clones in this sample may be carry-over from other donors' samples. The rearrangement uses TRBV18 and TRBJ1-1. Here the CDR3 reads CASSPPRRWNTEAFF.